These T cell receptor beta chains were read from a single sample in a study of OX40 agonist ivuxolimab in advanced cancers. The assay was immunoSEQ multiplex PCR, and TCRdb's table has in-frame clones only and misses some. The sample contains about 80,000 clones, around 87% of which appear only once. Here the sequenced sample was CD4+ or CD8+ T cells sorted from blood, taken in a trial of the OX40 agonist ivuxolimab. Source of these receptors: an adult with an advanced solid tumor such as melanoma, head and neck, liver or kidney cancer. Each CDR3 is given with its conserved first and last residue. A D gene is named only where the DNA matches it firmly. Not all rows give a size; the values are once, few, many and, for expanded clones, a class.

D gene	V gene	J gene	clone size	CDR3 DNA	CDR3 protein
NA	TRBV4-1	TRBJ1-3	few	TGCGCCAGCAGCCAAGTAGGCCAGGGAAACACCATATATTTT	CASSQVGQGNTIYF
NA	TRBV6-1	TRBJ1-3	NA	TGTGCCAGCAGTGAGGGGAATTTAGGAAACACCATATATTTT	CASSEGNLGNTIYF
NA	TRBV4-1	TRBJ1-2	NA	TGCGCCAGCAGCCAAGGGGCCTATGGCTACACCTTC	CASSQGAYGYTF
NA	TRBV5-1	TRBJ2-1	once	TGCGCCAGCAGCTTGTACTCCTACAATGAGCAGTTCTTC	CASSLYSYNEQFF
NA	TRBV5-8	TRBJ1-5	NA	TGTGCCAGCAGCCCTAGCCTCGGGGCGGACAATCAGCCCCAGCATTTT	CASSPSLGADNQPQHF
NA	TRBV15	TRBJ1-1	once	TGTGCCACCAGACGGGATATGAACACTGAAGCTTTCTTT	CATRRDMNTEAFF
NA	TRBV6-4	TRBJ1-6	NA	TGTGCCAGCGGCCCCGGCCCCTTTTTAGAATCACCCCTCCACTTT	CASGPGPFLESPLHF
NA	TRBV27	TRBJ1-1	NA	TGTGCCAGCAGTCTCCAGGGGATGGGACACACTGAAGCTTTCTTT	CASSLQGMGHTEAFF
NA	TRBV5-1	TRBJ1-4	NA	TGCGCCAGCAGCTACGACATTAATGAAAAACTGTTTTTT	CASSYDINEKLFF
NA	TRBV2	TRBJ2-1	NA	TGTGCCAGCAGTGGACACAATGAGCAGTTCTTC	CASSGHNEQFF
NA	TRBV18	TRBJ1-1	once	TGTGCCAGCTCACCTGAGGTGGGGGGCCCGGCCACTGAAGCTTTCTTT	CASSPEVGGPATEAFF
NA	TRBV6-5	TRBJ2-1	NA	TGTGCCAGCAGTTACGGGCCCACGGCGGTGAATGAGCAGTTCTTC	CASSYGPTAVNEQFF
NA	TRBV6-4	TRBJ1-1	NA	TGTGCCAGCAGACCCACAAATTTGGGTGAAGCTTTCTTT	CASRPTNLGEAFF
NA	TRBV6-5	TRBJ1-5	NA	TGTGCCAGCAGTTACAAGGGGCGCAGCAATCAGCCCCAGCATTTT	CASSYKGRSNQPQHF
NA	TRBV6-5	TRBJ1-2	NA	TGTGCCAGCAGTTACTCGAAGGGCCGCTTC	CASSYSKGRF
TRBD2	TRBV13	TRBJ2-3	NA	TGTGCCAGCAGCACCGCTGCTCTAGCGGGACGGGACACAGATACGCAGTATTTT	CASSTAALAGRDTDTQYF
NA	TRBV2	TRBJ2-6	NA	TGTGCCAGCAGTGAACGGACAGCTGGGGCCAACGTCCTGACTTTC	CASSERTAGANVLTF
NA	TRBV9	TRBJ1-3	NA	TGTGCCAGCACCTCCCGGGCGGCTGGAAACACCATATATTTT	CASTSRAAGNTIYF
NA	TRBV20-1	TRBJ1-2	NA	TGCAGTGCCCTGGAGCGAGGAGGCTACACCTTC	CSALERGGYTF
NA	TRBV5-1	TRBJ2-1	NA	TGCGCCAGCAGCTTTCGTGGCGGAGGCGAGGCCTACAATGAGCAGTTCTTC	CASSFRGGGEAYNEQFF
NA	TRBV6-1	TRBJ2-5	few	TGTGCCGGACGTAAAGACGCCCCCGGCCAAGAGACCCAGTACTTC	CAGRKDAPGQETQYF
NA	TRBV6-6	TRBJ2-7	NA	TGTGCCAGCAGTTACGGACCAGGGACCTACGAGCAGTACTTC	CASSYGPGTYEQYF
NA	TRBV5-1	TRBJ2-1	NA	TGCGCCAGCAGCTTGGGACAGTCCTACAATGAGCAGTTCTTC	CASSLGQSYNEQFF
TRBD2	TRBV9	TRBJ2-2	NA	TGTGCCAGCAGCCCTCGGACTAGCGGGGGACGAACCGGGGAGCTGTTTTTT	CASSPRTSGGRTGELFF
TRBD2	TRBV5-1	TRBJ2-2	NA	TGCGCCAGCAGCCCAAGGACTAGCGGGGGGCTGGGGACCGGGGAGCTGTTTTTT	CASSPRTSGGLGTGELFF
NA	TRBV5-1	TRBJ2-2	NA	TGCGCCAGCAGCCTAGGGGGTTCGGTCGGGGAGCTGTTTTTT	CASSLGGSVGELFF
TRBD2	TRBV27	TRBJ2-1	NA	TGTGCCAGCAGTTCCCCCTTTAGCGGGAGGGCGCGCAATGAGCAGTTCTTC	CASSSPFSGRARNEQFF
NA	TRBV7-6	TRBJ2-7	NA	TGTGCCAGCAGGAAACAGACAGGAGGATTGGGCGAGCAGTACTTC	CASRKQTGGLGEQYF
NA	TRBV27	TRBJ1-5	NA	TGTGCCAGCAGTTGGGGGGGGGTGGGCAATCAGCCCCAGCATTTT	CASSWGGVGNQPQHF
TRBD2	TRBV2	TRBJ2-3	NA	TGTGCCAGCAGTGAAGGGGTAGCGGGGGGGCGTGCAGATACGCAGTATTTT	CASSEGVAGGRADTQYF
NA	TRBV21-1	TRBJ2-7	few	TGTGCCAGCAGCGAGAAGACTAGCGGGAGGTTTCTGAGTGTCGAGGGTGGCTACGAGCAGTACTTC	CASSEKTSGRFLSVEGGYEQYF
NA	TRBV7-2	TRBJ1-2	NA	TGTGCCAGCAGCTTGGGGGGGAACTATGGCTACACCTTC	CASSLGGNYGYTF
NA	TRBV29-1	TRBJ2-1	NA	TGCAGCGTCGAACTAACAGGGAGCGTGAACAATGAGCAGTTCTTC	CSVELTGSVNNEQFF
NA	TRBV14	TRBJ2-3	once	TGTGCCAGCAGCAGGAGTGTGGCGCAGTATTTT	CASSRSVAQYF
NA	TRBV19	TRBJ2-2	NA	TGTGCCAGTAGTATATTAGCTTTGGACCTAATGGACGCCGGGGAGCTGTTTTTT	CASSILALDLMDAGELFF
TRBD1	TRBV19	TRBJ1-2	NA	TGTGCCAGTACCGAGACAGGGACCTTCATAGGCTACACCTTC	CASTETGTFIGYTF
TRBD1	TRBV15	TRBJ2-5	NA	TGTGCCACCAGCAAGGAGCAGGGGGCGAATCGGGAGACCCAGTACTTC	CATSKEQGANRETQYF
NA	TRBV14	TRBJ2-1	NA	TGTGCCAGCAGCCAAAGGCACGGTCTCTACAATGAGCAGTTCTTC	CASSQRHGLYNEQFF
NA	TRBV7-6	TRBJ2-2	NA	TGTGCCAGCAGCTTATTGGCCTTTAACACCGGGGAGCTGTTTTTT	CASSLLAFNTGELFF
NA	TRBV30	TRBJ1-5	NA	TGTGCCTGGATCCGGGAGCAGCCCCAGCATTTT	CAWIREQPQHF